This T cell receptor (beta chain) was sequenced during a study of blood T cells in healthy people across ages. Study background: Per two T cells, template switching captured roughly one barcoded beta molecule.

A second PCR, run for roughly 7 to 11 cycles, used a sample-barcoded 5' primer plus a J-beta primer mix. TCRdb itself ran the 5' RACE reads through MiXCR, one entry per CDR3 protein. This table has hundreds of thousands of distinct CDR3 sequences, 58% appearing once. Trimming stripped 4 bases from V and 9 bases from J, with 12 bases between. CDR1 and CDR2 (germline): KGHDR, SFDVKD. The CDR3 is 13 amino acids. The source is a man younger than 40 in good health. This chain uses TRBV24-1 with TRBJ2-1; TRBD2 might be the D (6 bases). Sequencing was done on a sample of blood. This CDR3 reads CATSDGGPGEQFF. CDR3 DNA sequence: TGTGCCACCAGTGACGGGGGACCGGGTGAGCAGTTCTTC.